This entry lists 10 T cell receptor beta chains sequenced from one sample in a study of cytomegalovirus exposure and HLA in healthy donors. A multiplex PCR was run with 60 Vbeta primers and 13 Jbeta primers. Libraries were prepared by immunoSEQ multiplex PCR; TCRdb keeps only in-frame clonotypes and omits some of them. Of tens of thousands of clones listed, approximately 69% were seen once; the top ten hold about 8.6%. The material sequenced was PBMCs. These receptors all stem from a man in his forties in good health and CMV-seropositive.

The gene calls are TRBV18 and TRBJ2-5; possibly TRBD2 for D (5 bases). CDR1 KGHSH and CDR2 LQKENI come from the germline V gene. Trimming removed 5 bases from V and 5 bases from J, with 12 bases in between. CDR3 length: 13 amino acids. CDR3 in DNA: TGTGCCAGCTCAGGACCTAGGAGGGAGACCCAGTACTTC. Its protein product is CASSGPRRETQYF.

The chain links TRBV6-6 to TRBJ2-5; the D gene is possibly TRBD1 (6 bases). CDR3 length equals 15 residues. Trimming took 7 bases from V and 1 from J, leaving 16 bases between them. Germline-derived CDR1 and CDR2 are MNHNY and SVGAGI (reference sequence). CDR3 DNA sequence: TGTGCCAGCAACGGTAACAGGGCGATCCAAGAGACCCAGTACTTC. Its translation is CASNGNRAIQETQYF.

The chain uses TRBV7-9 and TRBJ1-1; 9 nucleotides align to TRBD1. The length of the CDR3 is 15 residues. After removal of 5 bases from V and 3 bases from J, the junction contained 7 bases not matched to a gene. Germline V gene data show CDR1 as SEHNR and CDR2 as FQNEAQ (reference sequence). The CDR3 protein is CASSTDRGKDTEAFF. CDR3 bases: TGTGCCAGCAGCACGGACAGGGGCAAAGACACTGAAGCTTTCTTT.

The chain recombines TRBV4-2 with TRBJ1-4, with unresolved D. The CDR3 runs 15 residues. CDR1 is LGHNA, CDR2 YNFKEQ, per germline. Trimming cost V 0 bases and J 5 bases, with 10 bases left between them. CDR3 in amino acids: CASSQDGSENEKLFF. The CDR3 DNA reads TGTGCCAGCAGCCAAGACGGGTCAGAAAATGAAAAACTGTTTTTT.

The rearrangement links TRBV10-3 to TRBJ2-7, with 8 nucleotides matching TRBD2. The CDR3 has 14 amino acids. Germline loops: CDR1 ENHRY, CDR2 SYGVKD. Trimming at V came to 0 bases and at J to 3 bases, leaving 1 base not matched to a gene. The CDR3 region is CAISESLAGYEQYF. Here the CDR3 DNA reads TGTGCCATCAGTGAGTCCCTAGCGGGCTACGAGCAGTACTTC.

This clone was detected only a few times. The rearrangement uses TRBV30 and TRBJ1-1; 8 nucleotides agree with TRBD1. Germline lookup yields CDR1 GTSNPN and CDR2 SVGIG (reference sequence). V shed 4 bases, J shed 1 base, and the junction held 5 bases outside the gene matches. This CDR3 has 14 residues. CDR3 coding DNA: TGTGCCTGGACAGGGGGCGGTTCGAACACTGAAGCTTTCTTT. The encoded protein is CAWTGGGSNTEAFF.

The chain uses TRBV27 and TRBJ1-3; D gene uncertain. The V end was cut by 0 bases, the J end by 0 bases, with 3 bases between. The CDR3 runs 14 residues. The germline V gene has CDR1 MNHEY and CDR2 SMNVEV (reference sequence). The CDR3 nucleotides are TGTGCCAGCAGTTTATCTCACTCTGGAAACACCATATATTTT. Translating gives CASSLSHSGNTIYF.

The chain combines TRBV19 with TRBJ1-2; 8 bases agree with TRBD1. The germline V gene has CDR1 LNHDA and CDR2 SQIVND (reference sequence). CDR3 size: 14 residues. The J segment lost 4 bases and the V segment lost 6 bases, leaving 7 bases of the junction unmatched. The CDR3 is CASSSTGQGYGYTF. The DNA for the CDR3 is TGTGCCAGTAGCTCAACCGGACAGGGCTATGGCTACACCTTC.

V gene TRBV9 combines with J gene TRBJ2-3, with 10 bases lining up with TRBD1. Trimming cost V 4 bases and J 3 bases; bases outside gene matches: 8. The CDR3 totals 16 residues. Per germline, CDR1 SGDLS and CDR2 YYNGEE. The CDR3: CASSSDRGQDTDTQYF. The DNA for the CDR3 is TGTGCCAGCAGCTCAGACAGGGGGCAAGATACAGATACGCAGTATTTT. Together with reference TRBV9 and TRBJ2-3, the CDR3 gives the full variable domain: DSGVTQTPKHLITATGQRVTLRCSPRSGDLSVYWYQQSLDQGLQFLIQYYNGEERAKGNILERFSAQQFPDLHSELNLSSLELGDSALYFCASSSDRGQDTDTQYFGPGTRLTVL.

This clone was picked up a small number of times. The chain links TRBV7-8 to TRBJ1-6; unclear D gene. Trimming pared 2 bases from V and 5 bases from J, leaving 10 bases between. Germline V CDR1 and CDR2: SGHVS, FQNEAQ. CDR3 length equals 15 residues. CDR3 in DNA: TGTGCCAGCAGCTTAAGGGAGTTGAATAATTCACCCCTCCACTTT. The encoded protein is CASSLRELNNSPLHF.